Described below is a single T cell receptor (beta chain) sequence and its context. This receptor's antigen is unknown. No base qualities exist here, and no much larger clone lies one base off it. From V the trimming removes 4 bases and from J it removes 6 bases, while the gene matches leave 13 bases of the junction unaccounted for. The CDR3 numbers 16 residues from cysteine through phenylalanine. Only the CDR3 DNA stays, 48 bases, in frame from base 1. CDR1 SGHNT and CDR2 YYREEE were looked up in the germline V gene (reference sequence). This specimen's treatment or condition label, interpreted: in vitro stimulation with specific CMV peptide epitopes to enrich CMV-specific T cells. This sample is drawn from a study of T cell repertoires in cytomegalovirus infection (dated by TCRdb to the late 2010s). Regarding the research as a whole: Recently identified HLA-C-restricted CMV epitopes, whose presentation resists viral immunomodulation, were targeted by peptide stimulations together with well-studied HLA-B-restricted epitopes. Donor HLA type was relevant to the analysis, as public TCR beta signatures indicated carriage of CMV infection together with the matching HLA type. Study-wide conclusions, independent of this receptor: The ex vivo response was dominated by HLA-C-restricted CMV-specific TCR beta clonotypes, which also provided the single most frequent clonotype in two of eight donors. Cumulative frequency of public TCR beta family members discriminated carriers of CMV infection plus the relevant HLA type in this cohort and an independent roughly 340-donor cohort.

The sequencing machine was an Illumina HiSeq 1500. TCRdb reprocessed the public reads (quality trimming at Q25 with fastp, clone calling with MiXCR) and kept in-frame beta chains. Rows with one shared CDR3 protein collapse into an entry with the most common genes and DNA. Here the sample has roughly 570,000 distinct CDR3 sequences; just under 40% occur a single time. In total, the top ten clones hold 40% to 60% of the sample. This TCR was sampled from a human donor in good health (CMV status not recorded). Some clones in this sample may be carry-over from other donors' samples. In this chain, TRBV5-4 is recombined with TRBJ1-1; 9 bases in the middle match TRBD1. The sample in question was cultured PBMCs, obtained from culture after CMV antigen stimulation. In nucleotides, the sequence is TGTGCCAGCAGCACGGGACAGGGAACGCGGCTAGCTGAAGCTTTCTTT. Protein translation: CASSTGQGTRLAEAFF.